This TCR beta chain was identified in a study of beta chain features in type 1 diabetes. General observations from the study: The question left open here concerned HLA type influencing TCRB rearrangement. Across all four CD4+ subsets, people with type 1 diabetes showed modestly shorter TCRB CDR3s.

Comment on this clone: The antigen remains undetermined.

Since all of the isolated RNA was reverse transcribed, expressed TCRB transcripts were what got sequenced. The data were produced by immunoSEQ multiplex PCR, yet TCRdb's version contains in-frame clones alone and is incomplete. Among 230,000 or so clones, roughly 16% were seen once, and the ten largest hold 0.065% to 0.1%. The CDR3 length is 17 residues. The V and J ends lost 1 base and 3 bases, in that order; junction bases with no gene match: 10. Looked up from germline, CDR1 is MDHEN and CDR2 is SYDVKM. The specimen sequenced was naive CD4+ T cells from blood. The gene calls are TRBV28 and TRBJ2-5; 8 bases are a match to TRBD2. This clonotype was sampled from a man aged 25 to 40 with type 1 diabetes. DNA for the CDR3: TGTGCCAGCAGTTTATTTCATTTTAGCGGGACTAAAGAGACCCAGTACTTC. Protein: CASSLFHFSGTKETQYF.